Sequencing of this T cell receptor (beta chain) was carried out in a study of OX40 agonist ivuxolimab in advanced cancers. Study-level information: At 0.01 to 10 mg/kg, ivuxolimab was administered intravenously to patients every 2 weeks. Study conclusions and caveats: Within 6 weeks, CD4+ and CD8+ blood T cells expanded clonally at 0.1 to 3.0 mg/kg. Among the lowest peripheral clonal expansion occurred in 0.1-3.0 mg/kg partial responders.

TCRdb's table, derived via immunoSEQ multiplex PCR, lists solely in-frame clones and lacks some. The sample carries roughly 62,000 clones, around 85% recorded once. As to this clone: Its antigen is unknown.

With 5 bases removed from V and 4 bases from J, the gap between germline ends came to 9 bases. Germline CDR1 is LNHDA and CDR2 is SQIVND (reference sequence). The CDR3 extends over 13 amino acids. Source: CD4+ or CD8+ T cells sorted from blood, taken in a trial of the OX40 agonist ivuxolimab. The receptor was isolated from an adult with an advanced solid tumor such as melanoma, head and neck, liver or kidney cancer. The V call is TRBV19, the J call TRBJ2-1; D is perhaps TRBD2 (5 bases). The CDR3 DNA follows: TGTGCCAGTAGTGGGTGGGAGTACAATGAGCAGTTCTTC. As protein: CASSGWEYNEQFF.